The text below deals with one T cell receptor beta chain. Amplification of TCR beta CDR3 regions used RNA as the template. The TCR CDR3 first-round RT-PCR relied on the HTBI primer set. TCRdb ran MiXCR on the multiplex PCR reads and lists one entry per CDR3 protein. The repertoire consists of about 560,000 distinct CDR3 sequences, with around 46% occurring once and the leading ten covering 6.5% to 9%. This specimen belongs to a study of T cells in Graves' hyperthyroidism and ophthalmopathy. Trimming pared 6 bases from V and 6 bases from J, leaving 17 bases between. The CDR3 has 14 amino acids. Germline values: CDR1 SGHTA, CDR2 FQGNSA. Exclusion of patients followed from uncontrolled infection, other autoimmune disease, pregnancy or lactation.

Sequencing used peripheral blood or thyroid tissue (not recorded which). The rearrangement uses TRBV7-2 and TRBJ1-2; D gene uncertain. The clonotype was recovered from a woman aged 18 to 35 with Graves' hyperthyroidism. DNA of the CDR3: TGTGCCAGCAGTGGTTTAAATAGCCTTGATGGCTACACCTTC. Encoded protein: CASSGLNSLDGYTF.